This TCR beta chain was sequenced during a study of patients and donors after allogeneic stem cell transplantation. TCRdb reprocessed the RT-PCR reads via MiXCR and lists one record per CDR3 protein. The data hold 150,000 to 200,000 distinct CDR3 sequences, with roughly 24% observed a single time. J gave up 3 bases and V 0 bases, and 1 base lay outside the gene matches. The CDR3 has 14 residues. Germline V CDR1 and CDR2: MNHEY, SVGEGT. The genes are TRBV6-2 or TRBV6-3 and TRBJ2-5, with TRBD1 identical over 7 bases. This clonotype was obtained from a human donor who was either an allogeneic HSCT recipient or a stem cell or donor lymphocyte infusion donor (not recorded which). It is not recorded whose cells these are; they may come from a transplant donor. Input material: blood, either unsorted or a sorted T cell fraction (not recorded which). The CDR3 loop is CASSYSGTEETQYF. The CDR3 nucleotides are TGTGCCAGCAGTTACTCCGGGACAGAAGAGACCCAGTACTTC.